This record concerns one TCR beta chain sequence. Its antigen is as yet unknown. Time point noted: recipient sample about 28 days before transplant, after cytoreduction. Here immunoSEQ multiplex PCR was the method, and the copy in TCRdb shows in-frame clones only, minus some. In the table there are roughly 34,000 clones, 95% of which are singletons. This specimen comes from a study of T cell clonotyping in hematopoietic cell transplantation. Looking at the study overall: Recipients' pretransplant samples followed cytoreduction.

CDR3 size: 16 residues. CDR1 is SGHRS and CDR2 is YFSETQ in the germline V gene. V lost 4 bases to trimming and J lost 5 bases; unmatched junction nucleotides: 9. Study-wide points: Pathologically expanded recipient clonotypes increased progressively from day 30 to day 180 as diversity fell. Cells were unsorted, so CD4 and CD8 contributions were not separated.

The sequence was obtained from a man in his forties or fifties with chronic myeloid leukemia. Some clones in this sample may be carry-over from other donors' samples. This chain links TRBV5-1 with TRBJ1-6; 7 bases map to TRBD1. The source was peripheral blood mononuclear cells, collected before stem cell transplant. In DNA form, the CDR3 reads TGCGCCAGCAGCCCTACCGGGGACAGCAATAATTCACCCCTCCACTTT. As protein: CASSPTGDSNNSPLHF.